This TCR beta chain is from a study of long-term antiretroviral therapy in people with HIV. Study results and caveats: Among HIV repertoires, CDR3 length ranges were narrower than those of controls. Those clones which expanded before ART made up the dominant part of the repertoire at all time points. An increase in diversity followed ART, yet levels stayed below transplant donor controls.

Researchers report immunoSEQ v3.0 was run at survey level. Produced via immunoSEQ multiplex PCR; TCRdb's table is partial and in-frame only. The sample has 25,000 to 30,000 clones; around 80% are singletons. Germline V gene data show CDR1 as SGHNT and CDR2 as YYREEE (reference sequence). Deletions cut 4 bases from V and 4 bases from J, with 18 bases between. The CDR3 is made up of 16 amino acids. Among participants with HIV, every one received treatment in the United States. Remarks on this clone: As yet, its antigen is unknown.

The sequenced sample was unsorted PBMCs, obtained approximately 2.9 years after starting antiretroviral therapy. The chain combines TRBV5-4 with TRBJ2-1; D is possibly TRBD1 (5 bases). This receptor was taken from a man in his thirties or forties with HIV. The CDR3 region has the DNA TGTGCCAGCAGCCCCCGGGTTTGGGGCGCGTACAATGAGCAGTTCTTC. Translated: CASSPRVWGAYNEQFF.